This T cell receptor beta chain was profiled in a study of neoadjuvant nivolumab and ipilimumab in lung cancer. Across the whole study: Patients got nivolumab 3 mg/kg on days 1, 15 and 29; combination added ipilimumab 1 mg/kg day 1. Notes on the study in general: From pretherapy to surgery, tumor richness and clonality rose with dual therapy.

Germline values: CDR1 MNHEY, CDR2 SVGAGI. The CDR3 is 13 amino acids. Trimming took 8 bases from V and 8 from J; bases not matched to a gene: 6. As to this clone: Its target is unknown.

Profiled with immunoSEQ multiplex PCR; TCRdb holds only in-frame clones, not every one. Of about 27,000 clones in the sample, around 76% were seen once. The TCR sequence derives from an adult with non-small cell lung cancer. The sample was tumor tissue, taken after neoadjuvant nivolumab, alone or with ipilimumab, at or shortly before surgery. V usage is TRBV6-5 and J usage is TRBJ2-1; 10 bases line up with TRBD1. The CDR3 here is CASGDRGRDEQFF. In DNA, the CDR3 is TGTGCCAGCGGAGACAGGGGGCGAGATGAGCAGTTCTTC.